The clone carrying this TCR beta chain occurred a few times. These data belong to a study of regulatory T cells in long-lasting Graves disease. Relying on iRepertoire HTBI primers and Arm-PCR of CDR3 regions, the team built TCR beta libraries. Each CDR3 protein gets one entry after TCRdb re-called the multiplex PCR reads with MiXCR. The sample lists about 450,000 distinct CDR3 sequences, roughly 15% occurring once. This CDR3 contains 14 residues. The V segment lost 4 bases and the J segment 9 bases; nucleotides outside the gene matches: 9. Germline CDR1 SEHNR, CDR2 FQNEAQ (reference sequence). Time point denoted: newly diagnosed GD, antithyroid drugs for less than 3 months. From RNA extracted from PBMCs, the TCR library was made. The same specimen was also included in a second study, on T cells in Graves' hyperthyroidism and ophthalmopathy. From that study: First-round RT-PCR of the TCR CDR3 relied on the HTBI primer set. Ophthalmopathy, as predicted by the model, came a median approximately 5.9 months after the prediction.

The gene calls are TRBV7-9 and TRBJ1-1; TRBD1 matches at 9 bases. The sequence was obtained from a woman in her 30s with Graves disease. Sample: peripheral blood mononuclear cells (PBMCs), taken at new diagnosis, from a patient treated with antithyroid drugs. CDR3 residues: CASSSGQGKNQAFF. The CDR3 DNA is TGTGCCAGCAGCTCGGGACAGGGTAAGAATCAAGCTTTCTTT. The variable domain in full, completed from reference TRBV7-9 and TRBJ1-1, reads DTGVSQNPRHKITKRGQNVTFRCDPISEHNRLYWYRQTLGQGPEFLTYFQNEAQLEKSRLLSDRFSAERPKGSFSTLEIQRTEQGDSAMYLCASSSGQGKNQAFFGQGTRLTVV.